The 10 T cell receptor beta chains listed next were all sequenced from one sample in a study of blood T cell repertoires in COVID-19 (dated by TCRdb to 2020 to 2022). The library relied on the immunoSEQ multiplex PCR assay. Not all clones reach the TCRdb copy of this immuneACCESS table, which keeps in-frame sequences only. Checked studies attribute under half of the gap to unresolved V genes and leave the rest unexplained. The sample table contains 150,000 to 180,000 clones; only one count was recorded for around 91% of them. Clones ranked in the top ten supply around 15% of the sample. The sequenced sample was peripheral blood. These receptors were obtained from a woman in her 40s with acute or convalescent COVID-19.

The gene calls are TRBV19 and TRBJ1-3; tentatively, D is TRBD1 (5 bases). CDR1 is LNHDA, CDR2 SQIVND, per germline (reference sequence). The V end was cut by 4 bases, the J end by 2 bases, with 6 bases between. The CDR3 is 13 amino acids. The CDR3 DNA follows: TGTGCCAGTAGTAAGACAGCTGGAAACACCATATATTTT. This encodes CASSKTAGNTIYF.

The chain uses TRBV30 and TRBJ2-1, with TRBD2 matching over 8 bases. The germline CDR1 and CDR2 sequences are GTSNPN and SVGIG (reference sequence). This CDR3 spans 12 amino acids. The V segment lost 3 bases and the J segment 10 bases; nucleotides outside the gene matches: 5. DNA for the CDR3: TGTGCCTGGAGCTACTCGGGGGGGGAGCAGTTCTTC. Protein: CAWSYSGGEQFF. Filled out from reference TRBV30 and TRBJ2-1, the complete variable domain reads SQTIHQWPATLVQPVGSPLSLECTVEGTSNPNLYWYRQAAGRGLQLLFYSVGIGQISSEVPQNLSASRPQDRQFILSSKKLLLSDSGFYLCAWSYSGGEQFFGPGTRLTVL.

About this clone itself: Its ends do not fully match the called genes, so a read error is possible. CDR3 nucleotide sequence: TGTGCCACCAGCAGAGACAGGGGGCTTCAAGGGGTCTCTAGATTC. Translation: CATSRDRGLQGVSRF. The J gene is TRBJ1-2, the V gene TRBV15; TRBD1 agrees at 8 bases. CDR1 is LNHNV, CDR2 YYDKDF, per germline (reference sequence). The CDR3 is 15 residues long.

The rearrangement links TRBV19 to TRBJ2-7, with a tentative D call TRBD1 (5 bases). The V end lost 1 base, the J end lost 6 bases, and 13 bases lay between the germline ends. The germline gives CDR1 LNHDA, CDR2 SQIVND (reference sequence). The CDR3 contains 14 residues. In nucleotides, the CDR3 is TGTGCCAGTAGTATAGGGCAGGGTGTAGCCGAGCAGTACTTC. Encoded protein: CASSIGQGVAEQYF.

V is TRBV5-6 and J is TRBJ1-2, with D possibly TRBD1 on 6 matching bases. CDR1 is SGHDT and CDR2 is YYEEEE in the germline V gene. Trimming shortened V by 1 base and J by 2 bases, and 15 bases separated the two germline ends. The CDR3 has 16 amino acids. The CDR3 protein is CASSLFAGARNYGYTF. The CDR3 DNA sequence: TGTGCCAGCAGCTTGTTCGCGGGGGCCCGCAACTATGGCTACACCTTC.

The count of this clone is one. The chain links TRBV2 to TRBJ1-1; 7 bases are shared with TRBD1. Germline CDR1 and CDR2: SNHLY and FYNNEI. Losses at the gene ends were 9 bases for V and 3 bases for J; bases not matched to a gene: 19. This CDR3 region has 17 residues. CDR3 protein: CASRQGRVVTRYTEAFF. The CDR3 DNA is TGTGCCAGTCGACAGGGAAGAGTCGTGACCAGGTACACTGAAGCTTTCTTT.

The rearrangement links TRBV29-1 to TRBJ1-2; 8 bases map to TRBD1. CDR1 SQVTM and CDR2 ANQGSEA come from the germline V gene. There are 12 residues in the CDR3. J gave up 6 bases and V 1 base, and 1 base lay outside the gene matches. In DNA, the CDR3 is TGCAGCGTTGAAGGCAGGGGGCATGGCTACACCTTC. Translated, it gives CSVEGRGHGYTF.

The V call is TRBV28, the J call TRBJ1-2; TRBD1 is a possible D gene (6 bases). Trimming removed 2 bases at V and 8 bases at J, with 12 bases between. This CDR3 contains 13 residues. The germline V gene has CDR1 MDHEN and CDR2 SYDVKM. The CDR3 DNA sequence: TGTGCCAGCAGTTTAATGGGGGCGAAAGGCTACACCTTC. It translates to CASSLMGAKGYTF.

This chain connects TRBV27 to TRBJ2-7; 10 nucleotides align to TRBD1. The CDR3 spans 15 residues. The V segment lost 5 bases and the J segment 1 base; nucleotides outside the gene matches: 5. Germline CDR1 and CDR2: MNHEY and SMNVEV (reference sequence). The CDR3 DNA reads TGTGCCAGCAGTGTTGCGGGACAGGGGTCCTACGAGCAGTACTTC. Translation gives CASSVAGQGSYEQYF.

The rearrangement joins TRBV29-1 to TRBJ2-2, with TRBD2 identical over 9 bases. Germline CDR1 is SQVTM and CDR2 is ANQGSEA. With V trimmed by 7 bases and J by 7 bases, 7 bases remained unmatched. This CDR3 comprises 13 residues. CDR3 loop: CSGSGSRGGELFF. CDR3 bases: TGCAGCGGTAGCGGGAGTCGGGGCGGGGAGCTGTTTTTT.